Following are 6 T cell receptor beta chains from one sample sequenced in a study of OX40 agonist ivuxolimab in advanced cancers. Libraries were prepared by immunoSEQ multiplex PCR; TCRdb keeps only in-frame clonotypes and omits some of them. Counted here are over 55,000 clones, approximately 90% occurring once; the ten biggest clones make up 1.9%. The sequenced sample was CD4+ or CD8+ T cells sorted from blood, obtained in a trial of the OX40 agonist ivuxolimab. The origin of the receptors is an adult with an advanced solid tumor such as melanoma, head and neck, liver or kidney cancer.

The chain uses TRBV5-1 and TRBJ2-1; the match to TRBD1 covers 10 bases. The CDR3 is made up of 16 amino acids. With 0 bases clipped from V and 4 bases from J, the junction kept 4 bases outside the gene matches. The germline V gene has CDR1 SGHRS and CDR2 YFSETQ. This chain's CDR3 is CASSLADRGRYNEQFF. CDR3 sequence (DNA): TGCGCCAGCAGCTTGGCCGACAGGGGGCGATACAATGAGCAGTTCTTC.

This chain joins TRBV18 and TRBJ1-2; weak D call: TRBD1 (5 bases). The CDR3 extends over 14 amino acids. Trimming removed 6 bases from V and 8 bases from J, with 19 bases in between. Germline assignment: CDR1 KGHSH and CDR2 LQKENI. CDR3 coding DNA: TGTGCCAGCTCCTCCTTCCAGGGAAGGAGCGGCTACACCTTC. Translated: CASSSFQGRSGYTF. Combining the CDR3 with reference TRBV18 and TRBJ1-2 gives the whole variable domain NAGVMQNPRHLVRRRGQEARLRCSPMKGHSHVYWYRQLPEEGLKFMVYLQKENIIDESGMPKERFSAEFPKEGPSILRIQQVVRGDSAAYFCASSSFQGRSGYTFGSGTRLTVV.

J is TRBJ2-5 and V is TRBV4-1; 10 nucleotides match TRBD1. V lost 1 base, J lost 3 bases, and 8 bases stayed unmatched. This CDR3 contains 17 residues. CDR1 and CDR2 (germline): MGHRA, YSYEKL. DNA of the CDR3: TGCGCCAGCAGCCAAGCGGGGACAGGGGTGGAAAAAGAGACCCAGTACTTC. Encoded protein: CASSQAGTGVEKETQYF.

The chain recombines TRBV5-1 with TRBJ2-7, with TRBD1 as a possible D gene (6 bases). This CDR3 comprises 14 residues. Germline-derived CDR1 and CDR2 are SGHRS and YFSETQ. Trimming left V 4 bases short and J 1 base short, with 12 bases between. The CDR3 is CASSTSTGSYEQYF. For the CDR3, the DNA is TGCGCCAGCAGCACCTCGACAGGATCCTACGAGCAGTACTTC.

The gene calls are TRBV28 and TRBJ1-2, with D possibly TRBD1 on 5 matching bases. The CDR3 sequence is 13 residues long. V lost 5 bases, J lost 4 bases, and 11 bases lay in between. The germline gives CDR1 MDHEN, CDR2 SYDVKM. The CDR3 sequence: CASSQGRIYGYTF. CDR3 DNA sequence: TGTGCCAGCAGTCAGGGACGGATCTATGGCTACACCTTC.

The gene calls are TRBV19 and TRBJ1-2, with no clear D. The CDR3 runs 14 residues. Trimming shortened V by 6 bases and J by 4 bases, and 15 bases separated the two germline ends. The germline V gene has CDR1 LNHDA and CDR2 SQIVND (reference sequence). CDR3 protein: CASRFGPSLYGYTF. The DNA of the CDR3 is TGTGCCAGTAGATTCGGCCCCTCACTCTATGGCTACACCTTC.